A selection of T cell receptor beta chains follows, all from one sample in a study of early T cells in non-severe SARS-CoV-2 infection. MiXCR, applied by TCRdb to the 5' RACE reads, yields one record per CDR3 protein. This sample has 20,000 to 25,000 distinct CDR3 sequences; over 5.5% occur once, and the top ten carry about 15%. Here the sequenced sample was whole blood, taken at baseline. All receptors derive from an adult who was a healthcare worker with PCR-confirmed SARS-CoV-2 infection or an uninfected control (not recorded which). The CDR3 runs from the conserved cysteine through the conserved F or W.

V gene: TRBV10-3; J gene: TRBJ1-5; CDR3 protein: CAISERTEDQPQHF
V gene: TRBV7-2; J gene: TRBJ1-6; CDR3 protein: CASRQGGTYNSPLHF
V gene: TRBV10-2; J gene: TRBJ1-2; CDR3 protein: CASTGGLRIGYTF
V gene: TRBV11-3; J gene: TRBJ2-1; CDR3 protein: CASSLGPLFYNEQFF
V gene: TRBV7-2; J gene: TRBJ1-4; CDR3 protein: CASSFGQLNNEKLFF
V gene: TRBV24-1; J gene: TRBJ2-7; CDR3 protein: CATSDLQTPEQYF
V gene: TRBV30; J gene: TRBJ1-3; CDR3 protein: CAWSTGVGNTIYF
V gene: TRBV7-8; J gene: TRBJ2-2; CDR3 protein: CASSRPFRERDTGELFF
V gene: TRBV12-5; J gene: TRBJ2-7; CDR3 protein: CASGLVDSLGSYEQYF
V gene: TRBV7-2; J gene: TRBJ2-7; CDR3 protein: CASNLGYGAYEQYF
V gene: TRBV2; J gene: TRBJ2-6; CDR3 protein: CASSERRAGANVLTF
V gene: TRBV11-2; J gene: TRBJ2-5; CDR3 protein: CASSSSASPGETQYF
V gene: TRBV7-2; J gene: TRBJ2-3; CDR3 protein: CASSSGGADTDTQYF
V gene: TRBV7-9; J gene: TRBJ1-1; CDR3 protein: CASSLASLEGSFF